The rows below give T cell receptor beta chains drawn from one sample of a study of blood T cell repertoires in COVID-19. Sequencing used immunoSEQ multiplex PCR; TCRdb keeps in-frame clones, though not all of them. The profile shows roughly 56,000 clones, around 86% of them singletons. The sequenced sample was peripheral blood. Source of these receptors: a man over 45 with active COVID-19. CDR3s include the opening cysteine and the closing phenylalanine or tryptophan. Fields, in order: V gene, J gene, D gene, clone size, CDR3 protein, CDR3 DNA. The D gene is left open where the match is weak. The size entry is marked missing in some rows and otherwise reads once, few, many or a size class.

>TRBV27|TRBJ1-2|-|-
CASSLYPGGGWYGYTF
TGTGCCAGCAGTTTATATCCGGGGGGCGGGTGGTATGGCTACACCTTC
>TRBV2|TRBJ1-5|-|-
CASNGGWINQPQHF
TGTGCCAGCAATGGGGGGTGGATCAATCAGCCCCAGCATTTT
>TRBV2|TRBJ2-5|TRBD2|-
CASSDRGGTQYF
TGTGCCAGCAGTGACCGCGGGGGGACCCAGTACTTC
>TRBV7-2|TRBJ2-7|-|-
CASSSRQNYEQYF
TGTGCCAGCAGCTCCAGACAGAACTACGAGCAGTACTTC
>TRBV2|TRBJ1-6|-|-
CASSEAELANSPLHF
TGTGCCAGCAGTGAAGCGGAGCTAGCAAATTCACCCCTCCACTTT
>TRBV4-1|TRBJ2-1|-|-
CASSQDRGREQFF
TGCGCCAGCAGCCAAGACAGGGGAAGGGAGCAGTTCTTC
>TRBV5-6|TRBJ2-1|-|-
CASSLTANEQFF
TGTGCCAGCAGCTTGACAGCAAATGAGCAGTTCTTC
>TRBV7-9|TRBJ2-7|-|-
CASSPQGMGGEQYF
TGTGCCAGCAGCCCACAGGGCATGGGAGGGGAGCAGTACTTC
>TRBV19|TRBJ2-3|TRBD2|few
CASSIGLAGGTDTQYF
TGTGCCAGTAGTATAGGATTAGCGGGGGGCACAGATACGCAGTATTTT
>TRBV9|TRBJ1-6|TRBD1|-
CASSPRPGTGRGSPLHF
TGTGCCAGCAGCCCTCGTCCCGGGACAGGGAGAGGCTCACCCCTCCACTTT
>TRBV5-3|TRBJ2-5|TRBD2|-
CARSLVGLAGGWGETQYF
TGTGCCAGAAGCTTGGTGGGGCTAGCGGGGGGTTGGGGAGAGACCCAGTACTTC
>TRBV7-9|TRBJ1-2|TRBD1|-
CASSHRQGANYGYTF
TGTGCCAGCAGCCACCGACAGGGGGCAAACTATGGCTACACCTTC
>TRBV7-9|TRBJ1-1|TRBD1|-
CASGPAGGQLNTEAFF
TGTGCCAGCGGACCGGCGGGGGGACAGCTGAACACTGAAGCTTTCTTT
>TRBV6-2/TRBV6-3|TRBJ2-3|TRBD2|-
CASSPAGGLKYF
TGTGCCAGCAGTCCCGCGGGGGGGTTGAAGTATTTT